These 21 T cell receptor beta chains were sequenced from one sample in a study of T cell responses to AZD1222 COVID-19 vaccine. Libraries were prepared by immunoSEQ multiplex PCR; TCRdb keeps only in-frame clonotypes and omits some of them. The data show 100,000 to 150,000 clones, about nine tenths seen once. This specimen consisted of peripheral blood, obtained 28 days after the second AZD1222 dose. Receptors were obtained from an adult who received the AZD1222 COVID-19 vaccine.

The chain is built from TRBV27 and TRBJ1-6, with a possible D match to TRBD1 (6 bases). Germline-derived CDR1 and CDR2 are MNHEY and SMNVEV (reference sequence). V was pared by 7 bases and J by 5 bases, with 9 bases between. The CDR3 has 13 amino acids. The DNA for the CDR3 is TGTGCCAGCAAAAGGGGGGATAATTCACCCCTCCACTTT. It encodes CASKRGDNSPLHF.

The J gene is TRBJ1-4, the V gene TRBV18, with D perhaps matching TRBD1 (6 bases). V was shortened by 2 bases and J by 8 bases, with 15 bases between the two germline ends. Germline CDR1 and CDR2: KGHSH and LQKENI. This CDR3 is built from 15 residues. CDR3 bases: TGTGCCAGCTCACCAAGACAGGCCCAAGAGGAAAAACTGTTTTTT. It codes for CASSPRQAQEEKLFF.

The rearrangement joins TRBV7-2 to TRBJ2-2, with 7 bases identical to TRBD1. CDR3 length: 15 amino acids. Germline CDR1 reads SGHTA; CDR2 reads FQGNSA. With V trimmed by 5 bases and J by 0 bases, 3 bases remained unmatched. The CDR3 is CASSLTGPNTGELFF. CDR3 in DNA: TGTGCCAGCAGCCTGACAGGGCCGAACACCGGGGAGCTGTTTTTT.

This clone was recorded a few times. The rearrangement links TRBV7-2 to TRBJ2-7, with D hard to call. Trimming shortened V by 5 bases and J by 5 bases, and 13 bases separated the two germline ends. The CDR3 extends over 13 amino acids. From germline, CDR1 is SGHTA and CDR2 FQGNSA. As DNA, the CDR3 is TGTGCCAGCAGCCCTCCCAGGACGGACGAGCAGTACTTC. This sequence encodes CASSPPRTDEQYF.

The chain has TRBV18 and TRBJ1-2, with D unclear. Looked up from germline, CDR1 is KGHSH and CDR2 is LQKENI. V was trimmed by 4 bases and J by 2 bases, leaving 11 bases between them. The CDR3 length is 14 residues. This CDR3 is CASSLRVENYGYTF. Here the CDR3 DNA reads TGTGCCAGCTCACTGCGCGTGGAAAACTATGGCTACACCTTC.

This rearrangement joins TRBV7-3 to TRBJ2-6, with 11 bases identical to TRBD1. Germline-derived CDR1 and CDR2 are SGHTA and FQGTGA. The CDR3 extends over 18 amino acids. J was trimmed by 3 bases and V by 5 bases; bases with no gene match: 9. The CDR3 coding sequence is TGTGCCAGCAGCGCCGGGACAGGGGGTTCTGTTGGGGCCAACGTCCTGACTTTC. Translation gives CASSAGTGGSVGANVLTF. The whole variable domain, remainder taken from reference TRBV7-3 and TRBJ2-6, is GAGVSQTPSNKVTEKGKYVELRCDPISGHTALYWYRQSLGQGPEFLIYFQGTGAADDSGLPNDRFFAVRPEGSVSTLKIQRTERGDSAVYLCASSAGTGGSVGANVLTFGAGSRLTVL.

The chain has TRBV11-3 and TRBJ2-4; D remains unclear. V lost 5 bases and J 5 bases, leaving 10 bases between the germline ends. The CDR3 length is 13 residues. Germline values: CDR1 SGHNT, CDR2 YENEEA. CDR3 protein: CASSPPSENIQYF. The CDR3 region has the DNA TGTGCCAGCAGCCCCCCCTCGGAAAACATTCAGTACTTC.

The chain has TRBV11-3 and TRBJ1-1; tentative D call: TRBD1 (5 bases). V lost 0 bases to trimming and J lost 0 bases, with 11 bases between them. Looked up from germline, CDR1 is SGHNT and CDR2 is YENEEA. The CDR3 contains 16 residues. The CDR3 bases are TGTGCCAGCAGCTTAGACCCAGGGCTCATGAACACTGAAGCTTTCTTT. This codes for CASSLDPGLMNTEAFF.

This rearrangement joins TRBV19 to TRBJ2-3; 7 positions match TRBD1. Germline CDR1 and CDR2: LNHDA and SQIVND (reference sequence). The CDR3 extends over 15 amino acids. The V gene end was trimmed by 5 bases and the J gene end by 1 base; junction bases not matched to a gene: 6. CDR3 sequence: CASSFQGDRTDTQYF. Written as DNA, the CDR3 is TGTGCCAGTAGTTTCCAGGGGGATCGCACAGATACGCAGTATTTT.

The gene calls are TRBV28 and TRBJ1-2; D gene unclear. V was shortened by 7 bases and J by 2 bases, with 11 bases between the two germline ends. Germline V gene lookup returns CDR1 MDHEN and CDR2 SYDVKM. The CDR3 consists of 13 residues. The CDR3 nucleotides are TGTGCCAGCATGGGCGGTTCAAACTATGGCTACACCTTC. Translated: CASMGGSNYGYTF.

V is TRBV15 and J is TRBJ2-5; D may be TRBD2 (5 bases). V lost 5 bases and J lost 6, with 16 bases in between. There are 14 residues in the CDR3. Germline lookup yields CDR1 LNHNV and CDR2 YYDKDF (reference sequence). CDR3 bases: TGTGCCACCAGCGGACCTAGTAGAGGGCAGACCCAGTACTTC. Protein: CATSGPSRGQTQYF. The whole variable domain, filled in from reference TRBV15 and TRBJ2-5, reads DAMVIQNPRYQVTQFGKPVTLSCSQTLNHNVMYWYQQKSSQAPKLLFHYYDKDFNNEADTPDNFQSRRPNTSFCFLDIRSPGLGDTAMYLCATSGPSRGQTQYFGPGTRLLVL.

The chain couples TRBV2 to TRBJ1-1; possible D gene TRBD1, 5 bases. Germline CDR1 and CDR2: SNHLY and FYNNEI. Trimming shortened V by 6 bases and J by 5 bases, and 16 bases separated the two germline ends. The CDR3 is 14 amino acids. This CDR3 is CASRPGGGLTEAFF. DNA of the CDR3: TGTGCCAGCAGGCCGGGGGGTGGATTGACTGAAGCTTTCTTT. Together with reference TRBV2 and TRBJ1-1, the CDR3 gives the full variable domain: EPEVTQTPSHQVTQMGQEVILRCVPISNHLYFYWYRQILGQKVEFLVSFYNNEISEKSEIFDDQFSVERPDGSNFTLKIRSTKLEDSAMYFCASRPGGGLTEAFFGQGTRLTVV.

The chain has TRBV3-1 (or the pseudogene TRBV3-2) and TRBJ1-2; no clear D. There are 13 residues in the CDR3. V was trimmed by 0 bases and J by 7 bases, leaving 9 bases between them. Germline V gives CDR1 LGHDT, CDR2 YNNKEL (reference sequence). CDR3 in DNA: TGTGCCAGCAGCCAAGAGGAGTCAGCTGGCTACACCTTC. Protein sequence: CASSQEESAGYTF.

The J gene is TRBJ1-5, the V gene TRBV11-2, with D possibly being TRBD1 (6 bases). This CDR3 has 12 amino acids. V lost 5 bases and J lost 14, with 16 bases in between. Germline CDR1 reads SGHAT; CDR2 reads FQNNGV. The CDR3 protein is CASSARGHLEHF. CDR3 sequence (DNA): TGTGCCAGCAGCGCGAGGGGACACTTAGAGCATTTT. The entire variable domain, with the rest obtained from reference TRBV11-2 and TRBJ1-5, is as follows: EAGVAQSPRYKIIEKRQSVAFWCNPISGHATLYWYQQILGQGPKLLIQFQNNGVVDDSQLPKDRFSAERLKGVDSTLKIQPAKLEDSAVYLCASSARGHLEHFGDGTRLSIL.

This clone occurred once. The chain recombines TRBV19 with TRBJ1-5, with TRBD1 matching over 7 bases. CDR1 and CDR2 from the germline V gene are LNHDA and SQIVND (reference sequence). This CDR3 region has 13 residues. The V segment lost 8 bases and the J segment 3 bases; nucleotides outside the gene matches: 4. CDR3 nucleotides: TGTGCCAGTTCCGGGACAGACAATCAGCCCCAGCATTTT. Translated, it gives CASSGTDNQPQHF.

This chain uses TRBV12-3 or TRBV12-4 with TRBJ1-2; 7 nucleotides align to TRBD1. V lost 6 bases, J lost 8 bases, and 9 bases stayed unmatched. The CDR3 length is 13 residues. In DNA, the CDR3 is TGTGCCAGCAGGCTGACAGGGATCCGGGGCTACACCTTC. It translates to CASRLTGIRGYTF.

This clone was observed a handful of times. The chain combines TRBV6-4 with TRBJ2-3; no firm D call. The V end lost 0 bases, the J end lost 8 bases, and 12 bases lay between the germline ends. Germline lookup yields CDR1 MRHNA and CDR2 SNTAGT. CDR3 length: 14 residues. The chain's CDR3 is CASSDSQEMGTQYF. Written as DNA, the CDR3 is TGTGCCAGCAGTGACTCGCAGGAGATGGGTACGCAGTATTTT.

The chain recombines TRBV5-1 with TRBJ2-3, with D uncertain. The germline V gene encodes CDR1 SGHRS and CDR2 YFSETQ. This CDR3 comprises 15 residues. V was clipped by 0 bases and J by 3 bases, with 11 bases between them. Written as DNA, the CDR3 is TGCGCCAGCAGCTTGGAAATATGGAGTACAGATACGCAGTATTTT. As protein: CASSLEIWSTDTQYF.

Only one count was recorded for this clone. This rearrangement joins TRBV11-2 to TRBJ1-3; TRBD1 is a possible D gene (6 bases). CDR3 length equals 16 residues. Trimming left V 5 bases short and J 0 bases short, with 14 bases between. CDR1 and CDR2 (germline): SGHAT, FQNNGV. CDR3 in amino acids: CASSPGTHFSGNTIYF. The CDR3 DNA follows: TGTGCCAGCAGCCCCGGGACACATTTCTCTGGAAACACCATATATTTT. The variable domain in full, completed from reference TRBV11-2 and TRBJ1-3, reads EAGVAQSPRYKIIEKRQSVAFWCNPISGHATLYWYQQILGQGPKLLIQFQNNGVVDDSQLPKDRFSAERLKGVDSTLKIQPAKLEDSAVYLCASSPGTHFSGNTIYFGEGSWLTVV.

Concerning this clone: The identical CDR3 is also encoded by other nucleotide sequences in the sample. The CDR3 loop reads CASSLLAGQETQYF. For the CDR3, the DNA is TGTGCCAGCAGCCTACTAGCGGGGCAAGAGACCCAGTACTTC. J is TRBJ2-5 and V is TRBV7-2; TRBD2 matches at 10 bases. The CDR3 has 14 residues. The ends lost 5 bases at V and 2 bases at J; junction bases unmatched: 2. Germline CDR1 SGHTA, CDR2 FQGNSA. The complete variable domain, with remaining parts taken from reference TRBV7-2 and TRBJ2-5, reads GAGVSQSPSNKVTEKGKDVELRCDPISGHTALYWYRQSLGQGLEFLIYFQGNSAPDKSGLPSDRFSAERTGGSVSTLTIQRTQQEDSAVYLCASSLLAGQETQYFGPGTRLLVL.

The chain joins TRBV12-3 or TRBV12-4 to TRBJ2-1; D call uncertain. This CDR3 has 13 amino acids. V lost 4 bases to trimming and J lost 7 bases, with 11 bases between them. CDR3 in amino acids: CASSSGVRNEQFF. For the CDR3, the DNA is TGTGCCAGCAGTTCCGGAGTCCGAAATGAGCAGTTCTTC.